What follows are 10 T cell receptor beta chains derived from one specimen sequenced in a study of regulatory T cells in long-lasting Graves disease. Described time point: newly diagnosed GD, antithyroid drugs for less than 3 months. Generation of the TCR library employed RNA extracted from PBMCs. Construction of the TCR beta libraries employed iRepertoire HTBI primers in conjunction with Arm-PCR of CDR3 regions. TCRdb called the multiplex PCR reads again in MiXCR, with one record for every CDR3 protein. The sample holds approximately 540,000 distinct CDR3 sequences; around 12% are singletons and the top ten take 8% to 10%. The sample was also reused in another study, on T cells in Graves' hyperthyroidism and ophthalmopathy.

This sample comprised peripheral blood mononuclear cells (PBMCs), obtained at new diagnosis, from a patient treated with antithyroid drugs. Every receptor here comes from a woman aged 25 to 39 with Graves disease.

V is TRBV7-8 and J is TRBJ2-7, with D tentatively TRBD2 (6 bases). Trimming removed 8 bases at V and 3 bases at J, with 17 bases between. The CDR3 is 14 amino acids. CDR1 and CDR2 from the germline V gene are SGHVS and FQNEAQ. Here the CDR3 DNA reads TGTGCCAGCTCATACGGGAGTGCAAACTACGAGCAGTACTTC. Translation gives CASSYGSANYEQYF.

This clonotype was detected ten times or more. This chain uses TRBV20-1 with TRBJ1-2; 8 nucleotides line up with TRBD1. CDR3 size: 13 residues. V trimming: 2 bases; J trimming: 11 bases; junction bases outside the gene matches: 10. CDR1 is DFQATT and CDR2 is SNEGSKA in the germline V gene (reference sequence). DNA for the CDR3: TGCAGTGCTAGATTTGGACAGGGTTATCTGTACACCTTC. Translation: CSARFGQGYLYTF.

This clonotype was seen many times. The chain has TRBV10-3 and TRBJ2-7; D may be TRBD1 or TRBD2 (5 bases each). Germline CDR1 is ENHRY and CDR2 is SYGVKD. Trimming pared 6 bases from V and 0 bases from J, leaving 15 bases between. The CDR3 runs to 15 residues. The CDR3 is CAISRDLGPSYEQYF. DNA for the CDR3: TGTGCCATCAGCCGGGACCTTGGCCCCTCCTACGAGCAGTACTTC.

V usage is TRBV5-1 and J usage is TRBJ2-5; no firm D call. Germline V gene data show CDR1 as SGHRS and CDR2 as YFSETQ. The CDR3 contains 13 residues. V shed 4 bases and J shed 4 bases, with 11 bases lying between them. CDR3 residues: CASSPAPGETQYF. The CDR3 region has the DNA TGCGCCAGCAGCCCCGCCCCTGGAGAGACCCAGTACTTC.

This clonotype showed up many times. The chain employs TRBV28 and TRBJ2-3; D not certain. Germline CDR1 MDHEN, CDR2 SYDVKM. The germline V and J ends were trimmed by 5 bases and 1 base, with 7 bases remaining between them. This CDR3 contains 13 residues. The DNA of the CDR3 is TGTGCCAGCAGTAGATTACGCACAGATACGCAGTATTTT. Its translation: CASSRLRTDTQYF.

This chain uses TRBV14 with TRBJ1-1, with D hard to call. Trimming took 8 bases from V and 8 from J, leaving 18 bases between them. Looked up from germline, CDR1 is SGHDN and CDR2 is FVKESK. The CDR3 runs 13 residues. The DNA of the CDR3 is TGTGCCAGCCAGACCCTGGCGGCAGGAGAAGCTTTCTTT. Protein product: CASQTLAAGEAFF. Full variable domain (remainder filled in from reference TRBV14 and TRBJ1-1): EAGVTQFPSHSVIEKGQTVTLRCDPISGHDNLYWYRRVMGKEIKFLLHFVKESKQDESGMPNNRFLAERTGGTYSTLKVQPAELEDSGVYFCASQTLAAGEAFFGQGTRLTVV.

The CDR3 reads CASSRGAPREEKLFF. DNA of the CDR3: TGTGCCAGCAGTCGGGGAGCCCCGAGGGAAGAAAAACTGTTTTTT. V gene TRBV6-2 or TRBV6-3 combines with J gene TRBJ1-4, with unresolved D. This CDR3 contains 15 residues. CDR1 is MNHEY and CDR2 is SVGEGT in the germline V gene. V was clipped by 5 bases and J by 8 bases, with 18 bases between them.

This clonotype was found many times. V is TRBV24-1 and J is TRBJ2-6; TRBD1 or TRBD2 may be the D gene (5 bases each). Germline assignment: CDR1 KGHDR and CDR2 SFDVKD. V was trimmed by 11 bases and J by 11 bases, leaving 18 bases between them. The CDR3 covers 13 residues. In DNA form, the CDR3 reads TGTGCCATCTCCCCGGGGCCTTTTCACGTCCTGACTTTC. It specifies CAISPGPFHVLTF.

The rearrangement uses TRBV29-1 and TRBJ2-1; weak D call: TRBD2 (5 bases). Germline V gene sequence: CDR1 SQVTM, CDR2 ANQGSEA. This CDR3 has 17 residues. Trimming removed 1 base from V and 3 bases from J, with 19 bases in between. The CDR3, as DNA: TGCAGCGTTGAAGGGTTAGAGGGCCTCCCCCTCTACAATGAGCAGTTCTTC. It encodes CSVEGLEGLPLYNEQFF.

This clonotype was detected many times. CDR3 DNA sequence: TGTGCCAGCAGCTTGGCGGGGACAGACGAAAAACTGTTTTTT. Encoded protein: CASSLAGTDEKLFF. V and J are TRBV7-9 and TRBJ1-4; TRBD1 matches 7 bases. V was clipped by 3 bases and J by 8 bases; unmatched bases: 6. The CDR3 is 14 amino acids. Germline CDR1 SEHNR, CDR2 FQNEAQ (reference sequence).